The TCR beta chain described here comes from a study of monozygotic twins with inflammatory bowel disease (dated by TCRdb to the late 2010s). As for the study more broadly: The complete study included 28 monozygotic twin pairs: 19 IBD-discordant Danish pairs and nine German pairs, of which four were IBD-concordant and five were IBD-discordant. The search for disease-associated traits relied mainly on comparing IBD patients with their genetically identical healthy co-twins within discordant pairs. Each individual had, on average, about 151 000 unique TCRalpha sequences and 181 000 unique TCRbeta sequences available for analysis.

Receptor amplification or capture employed 5' RACE. Each TCR library was prepared from roughly 3,800 ng of total RNA. For each sample, cDNA synthesis with SMARTScribe reverse transcriptase was split into eight separate reactions. During cDNA synthesis, template switching was used to introduce unique molecular identifiers that contained a 6-nucleotide sample barcode. TCRalpha and TCRbeta cDNA was amplified in two nested PCRs of roughly 16 and 10 cycles, and bead purification was carried out after each PCR. Before amplification, the cDNA was treated with uracil DNA-glycosylase and purified using the QIAquick PCR purification kit. The second PCR was the step at which Illumina TruSeq-compatible adapters and sample-specific barcodes were added. TapeStation and Qubit were used to check library quality and concentration, and roughly 5.5 ng of each library was pooled. Sequencing of pooled libraries was carried out on an Illumina HiSeq2500 single-index Rapid Run using 2 x 100 bp reads and custom sequencing primers. The original pipeline was this. UMI-based consensus assembly with MiGEC version 1.2.6 was used to correct PCR and sequencing errors. MiXCR version 2.1.1 was used to carry out V(D)J alignment, clonotype assembly and CDR3 extraction. Normalisation of gene usage, clonotype sharing and MAIT/NKT TCR abundance was achieved by analysing the top 1000, 10 000 and 20 000 clonotypes per sample. After downsampling to 27 000 UMIs, diversity was calculated as the inverse Simpson index using the vegan R package. Paired Mann-Whitney U tests on discordant twin pairs were used, with Benjamini-Hochberg multiple-testing correction. Following TCRdb reprocessing, every CDR3 protein sequence forms one entry, and DNA is not provided. V and J calls and clone size were set by TCRdb, not the authors. The sample table gives over 350,000 distinct CDR3 sequences. 2.6% of the sample is taken by the ten largest.

In the germline V gene, CDR1 corresponds to SNHLY and CDR2 to FYNNEI. The CDR3 runs 15 residues from the cysteine to the phenylalanine. Nucleotide data are not available. Notes on this clonotype: Its antigen is unknown.

From each donor, an approximately 2.5 ml peripheral blood sample was collected into PAXgene tubes and stored at -80 degrees C. Total RNA was isolated from whole blood with the PAXgene blood miRNA kit on an automated QIAcube, without T cell sorting. Peripheral blood from monozygotic twin pairs, either concordant or discordant for inflammatory bowel disease, underwent deep TCRalpha and TCRbeta repertoire profiling that used unique molecular barcoding. Smoking habits were recorded for all twin pairs, and individuals were classified as current, former or never smokers. On the study overall, not on this receptor specifically: The analysis was unable to tell different T cell subtypes apart. Repertoire similarity did not differ between concordant and discordant twins, which could be due to limited statistical power. The results gave no support for a single strong signal or clonotype linked to IBD. Because patients received different immunosuppressive treatments, the repertoires may have picked up extra background noise and variability between individuals. Measured by the inverse Simpson index, TCRbeta repertoire diversity was lower in IBD patients than in their healthy co-twins. IBD patients shared fewer clonotypes with other individuals than healthy twins did, most markedly in patients showing signs of disease activity.

This receptor was identified in a human donor with ulcerative colitis or Crohn's disease, or a healthy co-twin of an affected twin (not recorded which). The chain employs TRBV2 and TRBJ2-1; TCRdb's assignment of TRBD1 cannot be checked, as there is no DNA. Sequenced: blood. CDR3 reads: CASNRLQGAYNEQFF.